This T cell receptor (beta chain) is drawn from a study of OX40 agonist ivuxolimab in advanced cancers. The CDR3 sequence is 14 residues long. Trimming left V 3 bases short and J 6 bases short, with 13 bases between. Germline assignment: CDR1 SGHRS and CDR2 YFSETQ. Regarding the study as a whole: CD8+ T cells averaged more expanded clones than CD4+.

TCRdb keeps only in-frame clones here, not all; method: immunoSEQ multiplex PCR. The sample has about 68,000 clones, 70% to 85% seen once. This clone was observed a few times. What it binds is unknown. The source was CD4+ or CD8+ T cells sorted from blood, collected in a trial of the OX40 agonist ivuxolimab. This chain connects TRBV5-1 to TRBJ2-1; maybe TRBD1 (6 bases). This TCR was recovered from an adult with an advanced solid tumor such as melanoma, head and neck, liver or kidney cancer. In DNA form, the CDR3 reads TGCGCCAGCAGCTATACCAGGGGCTCCAATGAGCAGTTCTTC. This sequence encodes CASSYTRGSNEQFF.